What follows is one T cell receptor (beta chain) and its context. The protocol was immunoSEQ multiplex PCR, while the TCRdb copy is restricted to in-frame clones and leaves out a portion. The sample lists over 150,000 clones, 80% to 95% occurring once. This record belongs to a study of control samples from healthy donors and cancer patients. Germline values: CDR1 MNHEY, CDR2 SVGAGI. The V and J ends lost 2 bases and 0 bases respectively, with 10 bases between them. The CDR3 sequence is 15 residues long. The sample was blood. The gene calls are TRBV6-5 and TRBJ1-1; D ambiguous. The clonotype originates from a man younger than 35 in good health. For the CDR3, the DNA is TGTGCCAGCAGTTACCAGGTGGCCATGAACACTGAAGCTTTCTTT. Its protein product is CASSYQVAMNTEAFF.